This T cell receptor beta chain derives from a study of T-cell reconstitution after alpha-beta-depleted transplantation in children. Unique molecular identifiers tagged the TCRbeta library. One entry per CDR3 protein, called by TCRdb with MiXCR from the PCR reads. Found here are 450,000 to 700,000 distinct CDR3 sequences, roughly 30% of them singletons; the top ten hold about 35%. The study's findings and limits: Surviving thymic progenitors and recipient T cells were the source of high TCRbeta diversity at day 60 in some patients.

J was trimmed by 8 bases and V by 1 base; bases with no gene match: 6. This CDR3 is 13 amino acids long. The germline V gene has CDR1 GTSNPN and CDR2 SVGIG (reference sequence). In the case of this clonotype: Its target is unknown.

The chain combines TRBV30 with TRBJ1-1, with 8 bases identical to TRBD1. Sample: PBMCs, taken before TCRalphabeta/CD19-depleted stem cell transplant. The receptor was isolated from a boy under two years old with Wiskott-Aldrich syndrome, due to receive a stem cell transplant. The CDR3 loop reads CAWSDGGQAEAFF. CDR3 bases: TGTGCCTGGAGTGACGGGGGACAGGCGGAAGCTTTCTTT.